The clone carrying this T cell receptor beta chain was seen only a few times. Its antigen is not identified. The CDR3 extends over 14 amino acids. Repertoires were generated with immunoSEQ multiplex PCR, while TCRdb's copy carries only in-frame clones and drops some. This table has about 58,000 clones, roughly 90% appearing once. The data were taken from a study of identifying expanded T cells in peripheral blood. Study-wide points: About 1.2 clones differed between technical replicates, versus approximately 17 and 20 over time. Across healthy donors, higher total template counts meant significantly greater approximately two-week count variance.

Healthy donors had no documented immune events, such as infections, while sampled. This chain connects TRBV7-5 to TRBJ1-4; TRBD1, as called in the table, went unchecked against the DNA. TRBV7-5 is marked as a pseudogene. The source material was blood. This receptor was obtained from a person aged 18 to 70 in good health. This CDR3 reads CVRIPTGCNEKLFF. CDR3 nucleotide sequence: TGTGTCAGAATCCCCACAGGTTGCAATGAAAAACTGTTTTTT.